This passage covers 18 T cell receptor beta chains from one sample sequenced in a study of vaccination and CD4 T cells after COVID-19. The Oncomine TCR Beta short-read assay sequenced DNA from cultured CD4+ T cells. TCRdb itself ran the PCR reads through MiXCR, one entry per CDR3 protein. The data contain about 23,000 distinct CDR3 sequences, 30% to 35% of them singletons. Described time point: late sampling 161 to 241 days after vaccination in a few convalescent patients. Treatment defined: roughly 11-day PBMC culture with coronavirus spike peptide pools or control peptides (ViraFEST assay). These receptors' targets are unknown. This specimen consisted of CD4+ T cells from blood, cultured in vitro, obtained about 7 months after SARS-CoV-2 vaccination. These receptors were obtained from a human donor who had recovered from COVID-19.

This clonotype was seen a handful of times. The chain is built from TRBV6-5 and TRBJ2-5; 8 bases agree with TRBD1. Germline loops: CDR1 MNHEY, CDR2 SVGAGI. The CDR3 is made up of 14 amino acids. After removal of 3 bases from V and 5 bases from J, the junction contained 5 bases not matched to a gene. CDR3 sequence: CASSYQGAGETQYF. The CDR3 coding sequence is TGTGCCAGCAGTTATCAGGGGGCGGGGGAGACCCAGTACTTC.

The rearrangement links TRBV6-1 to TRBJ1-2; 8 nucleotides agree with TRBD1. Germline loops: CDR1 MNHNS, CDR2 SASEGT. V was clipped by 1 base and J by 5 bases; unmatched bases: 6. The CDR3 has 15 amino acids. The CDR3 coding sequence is TGTGCCAGCAGTGAAGGGCACACAGGGGGATATGGCTACACCTTC. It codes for CASSEGHTGGYGYTF.

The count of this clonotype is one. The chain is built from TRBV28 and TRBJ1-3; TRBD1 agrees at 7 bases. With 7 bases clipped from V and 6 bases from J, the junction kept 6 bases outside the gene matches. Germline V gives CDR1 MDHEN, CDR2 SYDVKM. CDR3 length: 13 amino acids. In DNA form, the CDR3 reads TGTGCCAGCACGAAACAGGGGACAAACACCATATATTTT. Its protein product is CASTKQGTNTIYF.

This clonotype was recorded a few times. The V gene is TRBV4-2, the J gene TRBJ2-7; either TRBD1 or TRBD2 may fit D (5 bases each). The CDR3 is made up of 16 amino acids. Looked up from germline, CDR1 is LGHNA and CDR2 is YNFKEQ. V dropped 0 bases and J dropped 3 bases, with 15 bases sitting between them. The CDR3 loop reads CASSQDGALTDYEQYF. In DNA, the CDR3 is TGTGCCAGCAGCCAAGACGGGGCCCTCACTGACTACGAGCAGTACTTC.

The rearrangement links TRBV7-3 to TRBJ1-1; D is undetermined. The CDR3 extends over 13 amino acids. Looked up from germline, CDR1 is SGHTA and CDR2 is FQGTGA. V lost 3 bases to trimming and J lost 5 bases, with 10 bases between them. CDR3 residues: CASSFFGETEAFF. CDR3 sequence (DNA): TGTGCCAGCAGCTTCTTCGGTGAGACTGAAGCTTTCTTT.

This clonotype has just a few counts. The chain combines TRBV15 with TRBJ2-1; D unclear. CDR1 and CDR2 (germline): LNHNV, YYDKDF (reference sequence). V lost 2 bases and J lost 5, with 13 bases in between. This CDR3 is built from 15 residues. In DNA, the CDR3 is TGTGCCACCAGCAGAATTGCGGCCGCCAACAATGAGCAGTTCTTC. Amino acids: CATSRIAAANNEQFF.

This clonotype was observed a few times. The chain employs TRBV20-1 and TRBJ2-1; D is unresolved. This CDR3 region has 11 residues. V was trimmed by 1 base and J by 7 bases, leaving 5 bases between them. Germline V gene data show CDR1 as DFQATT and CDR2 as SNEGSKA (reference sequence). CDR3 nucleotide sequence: TGCAGTGCTAGAGGGCCAAATGAGCAGTTCTTC. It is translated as CSARGPNEQFF.

The CDR3 protein is CASSASDTGGPSYEQYF. The CDR3 DNA is TGCGCCAGCAGCGCCTCAGATACAGGGGGCCCGTCCTACGAGCAGTACTTC. V and J are TRBV10-1 and TRBJ2-7; 9 bases map to TRBD1. The CDR3 length is 17 residues. Looked up from germline, CDR1 is WNHNN and CDR2 is SYGVQD (reference sequence). V lost 6 bases and J lost 1; bases outside the gene matches: 13.

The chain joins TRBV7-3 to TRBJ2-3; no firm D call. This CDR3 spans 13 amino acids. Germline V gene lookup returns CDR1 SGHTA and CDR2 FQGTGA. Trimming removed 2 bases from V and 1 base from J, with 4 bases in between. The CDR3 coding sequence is TGTGCCAGCAGCTTACAGGGCACAGATACGCAGTATTTT. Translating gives CASSLQGTDTQYF.

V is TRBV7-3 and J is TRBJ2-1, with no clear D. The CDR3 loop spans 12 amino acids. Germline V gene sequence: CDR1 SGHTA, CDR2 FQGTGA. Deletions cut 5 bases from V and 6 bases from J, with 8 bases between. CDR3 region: CASSQSGNEQFF. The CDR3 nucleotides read TGTGCCAGCAGCCAGAGTGGCAATGAGCAGTTCTTC.

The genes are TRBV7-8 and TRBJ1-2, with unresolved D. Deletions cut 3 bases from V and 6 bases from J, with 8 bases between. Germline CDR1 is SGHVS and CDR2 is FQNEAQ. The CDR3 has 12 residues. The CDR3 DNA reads TGTGCCAGCAGCTTCGAGGGAAATGGCTACACCTTC. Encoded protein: CASSFEGNGYTF.

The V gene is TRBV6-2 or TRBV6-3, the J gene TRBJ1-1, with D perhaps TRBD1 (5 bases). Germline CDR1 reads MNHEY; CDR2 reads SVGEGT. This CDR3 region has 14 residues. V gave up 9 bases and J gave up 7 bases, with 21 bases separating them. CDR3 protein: CASRPHPGVDEAFF. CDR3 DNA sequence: TGTGCCAGTCGTCCCCACCCGGGGGTCGATGAAGCTTTCTTT.

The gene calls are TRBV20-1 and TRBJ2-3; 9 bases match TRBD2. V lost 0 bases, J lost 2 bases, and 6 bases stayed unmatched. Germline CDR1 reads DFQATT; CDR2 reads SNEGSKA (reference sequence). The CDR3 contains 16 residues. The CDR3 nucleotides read TGCAGTGCTAGAGATGACCTAGCGGGACCCACAGATACGCAGTATTTT. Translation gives CSARDDLAGPTDTQYF.

The CDR3 DNA sequence: TGTGCCAGCAGCCTAGGGACTATTAAGGGAGATACGCAGTATTTT. This gives the protein CASSLGTIKGDTQYF. This rearrangement joins TRBV7-2 to TRBJ2-3; 7 positions agree with TRBD2. Per the germline V gene, CDR1 is SGHTA and CDR2 is FQGNSA. V was clipped by 5 bases and J by 5 bases; unmatched bases: 10. This CDR3 spans 15 amino acids. The variable domain in full, with the rest retrieved from reference TRBV7-2 and TRBJ2-3, is GAGVSQSPSNKVTEKGKDVELRCDPISGHTALYWYRQSLGQGLEFLIYFQGNSAPDKSGLPSDRFSAERTGGSVSTLTIQRTQQEDSAVYLCASSLGTIKGDTQYFGPGTRLTVL.

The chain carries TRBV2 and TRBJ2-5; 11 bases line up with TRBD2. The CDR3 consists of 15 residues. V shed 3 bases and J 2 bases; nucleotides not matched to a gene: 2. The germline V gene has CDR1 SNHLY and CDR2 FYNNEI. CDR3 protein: CASSEGTSGQETQYF. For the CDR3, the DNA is TGTGCCAGCAGTGAGGGGACTAGCGGACAAGAGACCCAGTACTTC.

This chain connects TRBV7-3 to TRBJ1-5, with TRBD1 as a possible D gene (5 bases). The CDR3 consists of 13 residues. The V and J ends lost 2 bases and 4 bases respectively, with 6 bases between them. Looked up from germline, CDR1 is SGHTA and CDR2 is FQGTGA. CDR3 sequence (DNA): TGTGCCAGCAGCTTATGGGGGAATCAGCCCCAGCATTTT. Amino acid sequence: CASSLWGNQPQHF.

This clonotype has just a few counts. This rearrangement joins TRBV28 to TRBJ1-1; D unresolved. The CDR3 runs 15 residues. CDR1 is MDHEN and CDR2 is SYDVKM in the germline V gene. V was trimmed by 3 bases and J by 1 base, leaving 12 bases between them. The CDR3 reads CASSLALTGNTEAFF. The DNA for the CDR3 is TGTGCCAGCAGTTTGGCCCTAACTGGGAACACTGAAGCTTTCTTT.

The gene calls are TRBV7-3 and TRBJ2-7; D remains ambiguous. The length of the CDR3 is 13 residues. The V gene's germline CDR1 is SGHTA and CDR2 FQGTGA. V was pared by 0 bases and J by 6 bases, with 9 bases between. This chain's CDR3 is CASSLTMRSEQYF. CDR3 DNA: TGTGCCAGCAGCTTAACCATGCGCAGCGAGCAGTACTTC.